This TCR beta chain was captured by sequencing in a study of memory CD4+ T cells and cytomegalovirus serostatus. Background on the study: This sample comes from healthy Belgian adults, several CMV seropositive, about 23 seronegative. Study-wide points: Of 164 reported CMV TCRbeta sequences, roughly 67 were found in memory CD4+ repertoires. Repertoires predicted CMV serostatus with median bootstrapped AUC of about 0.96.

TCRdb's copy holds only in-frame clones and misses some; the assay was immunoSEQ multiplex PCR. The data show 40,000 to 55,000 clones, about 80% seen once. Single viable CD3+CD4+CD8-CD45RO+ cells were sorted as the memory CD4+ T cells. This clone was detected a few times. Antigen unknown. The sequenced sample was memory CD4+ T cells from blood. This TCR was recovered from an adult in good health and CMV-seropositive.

CDR3 sequence: CASSRTVTLNTGELFF. In DNA form, the CDR3 reads TGTGCCAGCAGCAGGACAGTGACATTGAACACCGGGGAGCTGTTTTTT. The rearrangement uses TRBV11-2 and TRBJ2-2, with a tentative D call TRBD1 (6 bases). CDR1 and CDR2 from the germline V gene are SGHAT and FQNNGV. With 5 bases removed from V and 1 base from J, the gap between germline ends came to 14 bases. This CDR3 has 16 residues. Filled out from reference TRBV11-2 and TRBJ2-2, the complete variable domain reads EAGVAQSPRYKIIEKRQSVAFWCNPISGHATLYWYQQILGQGPKLLIQFQNNGVVDDSQLPKDRFSAERLKGVDSTLKIQPAKLEDSAVYLCASSRTVTLNTGELFFGEGSRLTVL.